These T cell receptor beta chains were read from a single sample in a study of cytomegalovirus exposure and HLA in healthy donors. Only in-frame clones appear in the TCRdb table, and some are missing; sequencing was by immunoSEQ multiplex PCR. The sample has about 230,000 clones, more than 60% seen once. Sequencing was carried out using PBMCs. The receptor source for this set is a woman aged 55-70 years in good health and CMV-seropositive. Both conserved end residues are part of each CDR3.

v_gene	j_gene	len	CDR3aa
TRBV18	TRBJ1-1	16	CASSSTGVALNTEAFF
TRBV5-4	TRBJ2-3	17	CASTTPKSGGATDTQYF
TRBV2	TRBJ2-5	16	CASSGGLAGSQETQYF
TRBV19	TRBJ2-7	14	CASRLNGVAYEQYF
TRBV7-6	TRBJ2-6	17	CASSPAGGSSGANVLTF
TRBV9	TRBJ2-3	15	CASSPGGASTDTQYF
TRBV5-1	TRBJ2-7	12	CASSLNFDEQYF
TRBV5-8	TRBJ2-3	15	CASSRRRIQSDTQYF
TRBV10-3	TRBJ1-1	13	CATTGGLWTEAFF
TRBV30	TRBJ1-1	13	CAWSKTANTEAFF
TRBV13	TRBJ2-3	14	CASNVGLSTDTQYF
TRBV5-4	TRBJ2-1	17	CASSLRLALGSYNEQFF
TRBV19	TRBJ2-2	14	CASRWGGGTGELFF
TRBV19	TRBJ2-1	13	CASSGLVGREQFF
TRBV19	TRBJ1-1	14	CASSLETPPREAFF
TRBV28	TRBJ1-4	17	CASSSQSHRDRGEKLFF
TRBV5-4	TRBJ1-2	12	CASSLDSYGYTF
TRBV29-1	TRBJ2-7	15	CSVETGQGARGEQYF
TRBV4-2	TRBJ1-1	13	CASSPRSDTEAFF
TRBV6-5	NA	15	CASSYSLAGVYEQYF
TRBV6-1	TRBJ2-5	14	CASSELTSGETQYF
TRBV12-2	TRBJ1-1	14	CASRLGGLTAEAFF
TRBV6-6	TRBJ2-1	14	CASSLAGDLHEQFF
TRBV19	TRBJ1-2	15	CASRSITGGDYGYTF
TRBV18	TRBJ2-3	18	CASSPLLGQGFRGDTQYF
TRBV5-4	TRBJ2-2	15	CASSPRRVQGGELFF
TRBV2	TRBJ2-1	11	CASSRYNEQFF
TRBV15	TRBJ1-4	18	CATSRDPGTGTLNEKLFF
TRBV30	TRBJ1-2	12	CAWNQGLYGYTF
TRBV5-4	TRBJ2-1	15	CASSLDRGGYNEQFF
TRBV28	TRBJ1-6	15	CASSPMDGENSPLHF
TRBV5-1	TRBJ2-5	14	CASSFLADQETQYF
TRBV30	TRBJ2-7	13	CAWSVGQAGEQYF
TRBV6-5	TRBJ2-7	15	CASRDGAAGADEQYF
TRBV4-3	TRBJ1-4	16	CASSQEIQMFNEKRFF
TRBV15	TRBJ2-4	15	CATSRGTRRGNIQYF
TRBV6-1	TRBJ1-2	15	CASSRDLGQVYGYTF
TRBV7-6	TRBJ2-7	15	CASSLEDTRPYEQYF
TRBV28	TRBJ2-5	18	CASSLGLLAGGLGETQYF
TRBV2	TRBJ1-5	14	CASSETTGDQPQHF
TRBV5-1	TRBJ2-1	16	CASSLVWTSRGNEQFF
TRBV27	TRBJ2-3	16	CASRQNRGLSTDTQYF
TRBV5-1	TRBJ1-2	13	CASSSHSSYGYTF
TRBV5-6	TRBJ1-5	15	CASSRIVDSNQPQHF